Sequencing of this TCR beta chain was carried out in a study of response to subunit inactivated influenza vaccine. TCRdb itself ran the RT-PCR reads through MiXCR, one entry per CDR3 protein. The sample shows more than 600,000 distinct CDR3 sequences, less than 20% of them seen only once. This clonotype has a handful of counts. What it recognizes is unknown. The length of the CDR3 is 14 residues. Germline V CDR1 and CDR2: SGHVS, FNYEAQ. Trimming removed 1 base from V and 7 bases from J, with 11 bases in between. General study findings and limits: Few additional T cells are recruited per seasonal influenza vaccination, authors suggested.

The sequence came from a man in his fifties who received an inactivated influenza vaccine. The sample in question was PBMCs from blood, obtained around 5 days after vaccination. The chain joins TRBV7-6 to TRBJ2-1; D is undetermined. The CDR3 nucleotides are TGTGCCAGCAGCTTAGAGCCTACCGGGAATGAGCAGTTCTTC. This translates into CASSLEPTGNEQFF.